A selection of T cell receptor beta chains follows, all from one sample in a study of blood T cell repertoires in COVID-19. Clones were read by immunoSEQ multiplex PCR, and TCRdb kept only the in-frame ones, dropping some. The data contain 150,000 to 200,000 clones, roughly 90% of them seen just once; the ten biggest clones take up roughly 0.56%. The source material was peripheral blood. The receptors were sampled from a man between 45 and 60 years old with acute or convalescent COVID-19. CDR3s include the opening cysteine and the closing phenylalanine or tryptophan. Each record gives: CDR3 length, D gene, V gene, J gene, CDR3 protein. D genes are given only for firm matches.

CDR3 length: 12; D gene: NA; V gene: TRBV6-6; J gene: TRBJ1-1; CDR3 protein: CASSGEVPEAFF
CDR3 length: 17; D gene: TRBD1; V gene: TRBV28; J gene: TRBJ1-1; CDR3 protein: CASSLPRTGDLNTEAFF
CDR3 length: 15; D gene: TRBD1; V gene: TRBV9; J gene: TRBJ1-3; CDR3 protein: CASSPRQGSGNTIYF
CDR3 length: 14; D gene: TRBD1; V gene: TRBV5-4; J gene: TRBJ1-4; CDR3 protein: CASSLGTGGEKLFF
CDR3 length: 15; D gene: NA; V gene: TRBV9; J gene: TRBJ1-4; CDR3 protein: CASSVGLAANEKLFF
CDR3 length: 18; D gene: TRBD2; V gene: TRBV11-2; J gene: TRBJ2-1; CDR3 protein: CASSTRRASGGAYNEQFF
CDR3 length: 13; D gene: NA; V gene: TRBV15; J gene: TRBJ1-1; CDR3 protein: CATSSQVNTEAFF
CDR3 length: 15; D gene: TRBD2; V gene: TRBV7-2; J gene: TRBJ2-5; CDR3 protein: CASSSGGGPQETQYF
CDR3 length: 15; D gene: TRBD2; V gene: TRBV30; J gene: TRBJ2-7; CDR3 protein: CAWSEALAASYEQYF
CDR3 length: 15; D gene: TRBD1; V gene: TRBV7-9; J gene: TRBJ2-1; CDR3 protein: CASTLMGQGESEQFF
CDR3 length: 15; D gene: NA; V gene: TRBV6-2/TRBV6-3; J gene: TRBJ1-5; CDR3 protein: CASIPTGGFNQPQHF
CDR3 length: 13; D gene: NA; V gene: TRBV10-3; J gene: TRBJ1-1; CDR3 protein: CAISQTANTEAFF
CDR3 length: 14; D gene: TRBD2; V gene: TRBV7-9; J gene: TRBJ2-1; CDR3 protein: CASSFAGGLNEQFF
CDR3 length: 16; D gene: NA; V gene: TRBV18; J gene: TRBJ2-6; CDR3 protein: CASSPRPHSGANVLTF
CDR3 length: 15; D gene: TRBD2; V gene: TRBV5-6; J gene: TRBJ2-5; CDR3 protein: CASSGLAGPPETQYF
CDR3 length: 16; D gene: TRBD1; V gene: TRBV11-2; J gene: TRBJ1-5; CDR3 protein: CASSLNGQVSNQPQHF
CDR3 length: 16; D gene: TRBD1; V gene: TRBV30; J gene: TRBJ1-6; CDR3 protein: CAWSVSRTGGSSPLHF
CDR3 length: 16; D gene: TRBD1; V gene: TRBV7-9; J gene: TRBJ2-1; CDR3 protein: CASSPTPGTAYNEQFF
CDR3 length: 15; D gene: NA; V gene: TRBV6-5; J gene: TRBJ2-1; CDR3 protein: CASRARDGSWNEQFF
CDR3 length: 13; D gene: TRBD2; V gene: TRBV24-1; J gene: TRBJ2-7; CDR3 protein: CATGAGASLEQYF
CDR3 length: 14; D gene: NA; V gene: TRBV9; J gene: TRBJ2-2; CDR3 protein: CASSVVGVVGELFF
CDR3 length: 15; D gene: TRBD1; V gene: TRBV7-6; J gene: TRBJ2-1; CDR3 protein: CASSLRGQALGEQFF
CDR3 length: 15; D gene: NA; V gene: TRBV7-8; J gene: TRBJ1-6; CDR3 protein: CASSLPSTGSSPLHF
CDR3 length: 15; D gene: NA; V gene: TRBV19; J gene: TRBJ2-5; CDR3 protein: CASSMSVPEGETQYF
CDR3 length: 14; D gene: TRBD1; V gene: TRBV6-5; J gene: TRBJ1-5; CDR3 protein: CASVDGQGRHLWHF
CDR3 length: 13; D gene: NA; V gene: TRBV2; J gene: TRBJ1-1; CDR3 protein: CASSAEGDTEAFF
CDR3 length: 12; D gene: NA; V gene: TRBV6-6; J gene: TRBJ1-1; CDR3 protein: CASRGGNTEAFF
CDR3 length: 13; D gene: NA; V gene: TRBV29-1; J gene: TRBJ2-4; CDR3 protein: CSVVSSWRHIQYF
CDR3 length: 14; D gene: NA; V gene: TRBV27; J gene: TRBJ1-6; CDR3 protein: CASSLRVGGSPLHF
CDR3 length: 19; D gene: TRBD2; V gene: TRBV5-1; J gene: TRBJ2-4; CDR3 protein: CASSPGDSGRVKAKNIQYF
CDR3 length: 18; D gene: TRBD2; V gene: TRBV18; J gene: TRBJ2-7; CDR3 protein: CASSPLASGRSPTYEQYF
CDR3 length: 15; D gene: TRBD2; V gene: TRBV4-2; J gene: TRBJ2-7; CDR3 protein: CASSPSSGDHGEQYF
CDR3 length: 13; D gene: TRBD1; V gene: TRBV2; J gene: TRBJ1-4; CDR3 protein: CAMGQGVREKLFF
CDR3 length: 10; D gene: NA; V gene: TRBV29-1; J gene: TRBJ2-5; CDR3 protein: CSAYQETQYF
CDR3 length: 14; D gene: NA; V gene: TRBV21-1; J gene: TRBJ2-7; CDR3 protein: CASSKGERGHEQYF
CDR3 length: 12; D gene: TRBD1; V gene: TRBV19; J gene: TRBJ2-7; CDR3 protein: CASSDRGYEQYF
CDR3 length: 13; D gene: NA; V gene: TRBV2; J gene: TRBJ2-7; CDR3 protein: CASSEAAAYEQYF
CDR3 length: 15; D gene: TRBD1; V gene: TRBV6-5; J gene: TRBJ1-6; CDR3 protein: CASRPPRQGNSPLHF
CDR3 length: 13; D gene: NA; V gene: TRBV6-5; J gene: TRBJ1-2; CDR3 protein: CATQGYVLYGYTF
CDR3 length: 14; D gene: TRBD1; V gene: TRBV2; J gene: TRBJ1-6; CDR3 protein: CASSLDRVDSPLHF
CDR3 length: 12; D gene: NA; V gene: TRBV6-6; J gene: TRBJ2-2; CDR3 protein: CASSLVNGELFF
CDR3 length: 14; D gene: TRBD1; V gene: TRBV28; J gene: TRBJ2-7; CDR3 protein: CASSQLGQPNEQYF
CDR3 length: 14; D gene: NA; V gene: TRBV10-3; J gene: TRBJ2-1; CDR3 protein: CAIRGGPALHEQFF
CDR3 length: 13; D gene: TRBD1; V gene: TRBV7-9; J gene: TRBJ2-1; CDR3 protein: CASSQNRGNEQFF
CDR3 length: 17; D gene: TRBD1; V gene: TRBV11-2; J gene: TRBJ1-4; CDR3 protein: CASSLRAGDRANEKLFF
CDR3 length: 14; D gene: NA; V gene: TRBV2; J gene: TRBJ2-3; CDR3 protein: CASLLGATADTQYF
CDR3 length: 15; D gene: NA; V gene: TRBV14; J gene: TRBJ2-1; CDR3 protein: CASSQDSGKYNEQFF
CDR3 length: 14; D gene: TRBD2; V gene: TRBV5-1; J gene: TRBJ2-3; CDR3 protein: CASSSQRGTDTQYF
CDR3 length: 13; D gene: TRBD1; V gene: TRBV7-9; J gene: TRBJ2-1; CDR3 protein: CASSQTGGSEQFF
CDR3 length: 13; D gene: NA; V gene: TRBV10-1; J gene: TRBJ2-1; CDR3 protein: CASSKSGVDEQFF